These T cell receptor beta chains were read from a single sample in a study of blood T cell repertoires in COVID-19. The protocol was immunoSEQ multiplex PCR, while the TCRdb copy is restricted to in-frame clones and leaves out a portion. The sample lists around 40,000 clones, 85% to 90% seen once, with roughly 4.3% in the top ten. The sequenced material came from peripheral blood. All receptors derive from a man in his forties or fifties with COVID-19, enrolled during active disease. The conserved cysteine and the conserved F or W are not part of the CDR3 here. The order of the fields is J gene, V gene, CDR3 protein.

j_gene: TRBJ2-7; v_gene: TRBV5-1; CDR3aa: ASRGQGTYEQY
j_gene: TRBJ2-5; v_gene: TRBV6-2/TRBV6-3; CDR3aa: ASSVFGGRETQY
j_gene: TRBJ1-5; v_gene: TRBV27; CDR3aa: ASSLSGDQPQH
j_gene: TRBJ2-7; v_gene: TRBV7-9; CDR3aa: ASSLYPSPSGGTSYEQY
j_gene: TRBJ2-3; v_gene: TRBV28; CDR3aa: ASSSGRDRATDTQY
j_gene: TRBJ1-1; v_gene: TRBV10-2; CDR3aa: ASSELGGRGTFEAF
j_gene: TRBJ1-2; v_gene: TRBV4-1; CDR3aa: ASSQELRVSGDYGYT
j_gene: TRBJ2-3; v_gene: TRBV3-1/TRBV3-2; CDR3aa: ASRASGGPDTQY
j_gene: TRBJ2-1; v_gene: TRBV19; CDR3aa: ASSLQRGGNEQF
j_gene: TRBJ2-2; v_gene: TRBV6-4; CDR3aa: ASSEAAGQTTGELF
j_gene: TRBJ2-5; v_gene: TRBV4-1; CDR3aa: ASSQGPSGETQY
j_gene: TRBJ1-3; v_gene: TRBV5-4; CDR3aa: ASSLDRASGNTIY
j_gene: TRBJ1-6; v_gene: TRBV7-9; CDR3aa: ASSLDVTGSSYNSPLH
j_gene: TRBJ2-6; v_gene: TRBV5-6; CDR3aa: ASSWEVSGANVLT
j_gene: TRBJ2-2; v_gene: TRBV19; CDR3aa: ASTPPGVGSTGELF
j_gene: TRBJ2-3; v_gene: TRBV24-1; CDR3aa: ATSDPDTQDTQY
j_gene: TRBJ1-6; v_gene: TRBV6-5; CDR3aa: ASSSRVDNSPLH
j_gene: TRBJ2-2; v_gene: TRBV11-2; CDR3aa: ASSATSVIGELF
j_gene: TRBJ2-5; v_gene: TRBV30; CDR3aa: AWGTGWETQY
j_gene: TRBJ1-6; v_gene: TRBV6-5; CDR3aa: ASRAGTGGDSPLH
j_gene: TRBJ1-1; v_gene: TRBV28; CDR3aa: ASSQTGWLNTEAF
j_gene: TRBJ1-1; v_gene: TRBV29-1; CDR3aa: SGDPTGRNTEAF
j_gene: TRBJ2-3; v_gene: TRBV4-1; CDR3aa: ASSPKASGGASTDTQY
j_gene: TRBJ2-7; v_gene: TRBV13; CDR3aa: ASSSPGTGVDEQY
j_gene: TRBJ2-7; v_gene: TRBV30; CDR3aa: AHRLPGTYEQY
j_gene: TRBJ1-6; v_gene: TRBV27; CDR3aa: ASRQGTYNSPLH
j_gene: TRBJ2-2; v_gene: TRBV5-4; CDR3aa: ANSFGGDTGELF
j_gene: TRBJ2-2; v_gene: TRBV2; CDR3aa: ASRLLAGANTGELF